These T cell receptor beta chains were read from a single sample in a study of molecular identifiers for immune sequencing clone quantification. TCRdb independently ran MiXCR on the PCR reads; one entry per CDR3 protein. Of approximately 670,000 distinct CDR3 sequences in the sample, around 20% were seen once. The sample was naive CD8+ T cells from blood, with Jurkat cell RNA spiked in. The receptors shown here come from a human donor in good health. Some libraries in this study had Jurkat cell RNA spiked in. The CDR3 runs from the conserved cysteine through the conserved F or W. The D gene is left open where the match is weak. Rows give clone size only sometimes, using once, few, many, or a class for an expanded clone.

D,V,J,size,CDR3,DNA
NA,TRBV2,TRBJ1-4,many,CASSVISEKLFF,TGTGCCAGCAGCGTCATTAGTGAAAAACTGTTTTTT
TRBD1,TRBV27,TRBJ2-7,many,CASSSAGTAYEQYF,TGTGCCAGCAGTTCCGCCGGGACAGCCTACGAGCAGTACTTC
NA,TRBV20-1,TRBJ2-1,few,CSARDQGGFEQFF,TGCAGTGCTAGAGATCAAGGGGGGTTTGAGCAGTTCTTC
TRBD1,TRBV4-3,TRBJ2-1,few,CASSQVFGTGGYNEQFF,TGCGCCAGCAGCCAAGTATTTGGGACAGGGGGTTACAATGAGCAGTTCTTC
NA,TRBV6-5,TRBJ1-4,many,CASSYSGPSNEKLFF,TGTGCCAGCAGTTACTCAGGCCCGAGTAATGAAAAACTGTTTTTT
NA,TRBV29-1,TRBJ1-2,many,CSVAGEHRASNGYTF,TGCAGCGTTGCAGGGGAACATCGGGCCAGTAATGGCTACACCTTC
NA,TRBV27,TRBJ1-5,many,CASSLFPPEGNQPQHF,TGTGCCAGCAGTTTATTTCCACCGGAGGGCAATCAGCCCCAGCATTTT
TRBD1,TRBV7-8,TRBJ2-7,few,CASSSGTEGNEQYF,TGTGCCAGCAGCTCTGGGACAGAAGGGAACGAGCAGTACTTC
NA,TRBV11-2,TRBJ2-7,many,CASSLEFRSDSYEQYF,TGTGCCAGCAGCTTAGAGTTTCGCTCCGATTCCTACGAGCAGTACTTC
NA,TRBV6-2/TRBV6-3,TRBJ2-3,many,CASSYLYADTQYF,TGTGCCAGCAGTTACCTTTATGCGGATACGCAGTATTTT
NA,TRBV27,TRBJ2-5,NA,CASSLVQSGETQYF,TGTGCCAGCAGTTTGGTTCAGTCGGGAGAGACCCAGTACTTC
NA,TRBV7-9,TRBJ2-7,many,CASSLGLVESSYEQYF,TGTGCCAGCAGCTTAGGGCTGGTTGAGAGCTCCTACGAGCAGTACTTC
NA,TRBV12-3/TRBV12-4,TRBJ2-7,many,CASSPGQTPSYEQYF,TGTGCCAGCAGTCCGGGACAAACACCCTCCTACGAGCAGTACTTC
TRBD1,TRBV7-2,TRBJ2-1,many,CASSVTGLNSYNEQFF,TGTGCCAGCAGCGTGACAGGGCTTAACTCCTACAATGAGCAGTTCTTC
NA,TRBV4-1,TRBJ1-6,many,CASSQVYMTGYNSPLHF,TGCGCCAGCAGCCAAGTTTACATGACAGGTTATAATTCACCCCTCCACTTT
TRBD1,TRBV6-5,TRBJ1-5,many,CASTVKTGGQPQHF,TGTGCCAGCACCGTAAAGACAGGGGGTCAGCCCCAGCATTTT
TRBD2,TRBV20-1,TRBJ2-3,few,CSAELAGRTDTQYF,TGCAGTGCAGAACTAGCGGGACGCACAGATACGCAGTATTTT
TRBD2,TRBV19,TRBJ2-5,many,CASTKTSGSQETQYF,TGTGCCAGCACCAAGACTAGCGGGAGTCAAGAGACCCAGTACTTC
TRBD1,TRBV7-9,TRBJ2-4,many,CASSLGGQGLAKNIQYF,TGTGCCAGCAGCTTAGGGGGACAGGGGCTAGCCAAAAACATTCAGTACTTC
NA,TRBV23-1,TRBJ1-5,NA,CASSPIDPRGGGQPQHF,TGCGCCAGCAGTCCGATAGACCCCCGCGGGGGGGGTCAGCCCCAGCATTTT